This T cell receptor beta chain was observed in a study of T cell repertoires in cytomegalovirus infection. Whole-study context: Carrying CMV and the relevant HLA type showed in public TCR beta signatures. Study-level findings and limits: CMV-specific TCR beta clonotypes restricted by HLA-C dominated the ex vivo response. Individuals carrying CMV plus the relevant HLA were identified by cumulative frequency of public TCR beta families.

Each CDR3 protein gets one entry after TCRdb re-called the reads with MiXCR. Of about 490,000 distinct CDR3 sequences listed, approximately 10% were seen once; the top ten hold roughly a tenth. This clonotype came up many times. Its specificity is unknown. The CDR3 is 18 amino acids. Germline trimming cut 1 base from V and 1 base from J; bases unmatched to any gene: 1. The V gene's germline CDR1 is LGHNA and CDR2 YNFKEQ. V gene TRBV4-2 combines with J gene TRBJ2-2, with 15 bases identical to TRBD2. The specimen sequenced was PBMCs. The clonotype originates from a human donor in good health (CMV status not recorded). Some clones in this sample may be carry-over from other donors' samples. DNA for the CDR3: TGTGCCAGCAGCCAAGGGACTAGCGGGGGGGAGAACACCGGGGAGCTGTTTTTT. Its translation is CASSQGTSGGENTGELFF.